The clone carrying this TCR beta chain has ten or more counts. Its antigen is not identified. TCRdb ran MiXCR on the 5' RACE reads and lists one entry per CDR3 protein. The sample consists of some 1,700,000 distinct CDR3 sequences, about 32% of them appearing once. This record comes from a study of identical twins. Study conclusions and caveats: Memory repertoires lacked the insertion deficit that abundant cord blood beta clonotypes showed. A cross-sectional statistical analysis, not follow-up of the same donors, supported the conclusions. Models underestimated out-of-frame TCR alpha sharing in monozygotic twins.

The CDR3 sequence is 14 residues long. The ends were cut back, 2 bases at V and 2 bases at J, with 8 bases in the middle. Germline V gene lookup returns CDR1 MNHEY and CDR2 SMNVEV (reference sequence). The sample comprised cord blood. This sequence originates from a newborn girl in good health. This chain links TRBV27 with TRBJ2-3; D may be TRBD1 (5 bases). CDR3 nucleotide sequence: TGTGCCAGCAGTTTAGGCAGGGCCACAGATACGCAGTATTTT. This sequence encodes CASSLGRATDTQYF.